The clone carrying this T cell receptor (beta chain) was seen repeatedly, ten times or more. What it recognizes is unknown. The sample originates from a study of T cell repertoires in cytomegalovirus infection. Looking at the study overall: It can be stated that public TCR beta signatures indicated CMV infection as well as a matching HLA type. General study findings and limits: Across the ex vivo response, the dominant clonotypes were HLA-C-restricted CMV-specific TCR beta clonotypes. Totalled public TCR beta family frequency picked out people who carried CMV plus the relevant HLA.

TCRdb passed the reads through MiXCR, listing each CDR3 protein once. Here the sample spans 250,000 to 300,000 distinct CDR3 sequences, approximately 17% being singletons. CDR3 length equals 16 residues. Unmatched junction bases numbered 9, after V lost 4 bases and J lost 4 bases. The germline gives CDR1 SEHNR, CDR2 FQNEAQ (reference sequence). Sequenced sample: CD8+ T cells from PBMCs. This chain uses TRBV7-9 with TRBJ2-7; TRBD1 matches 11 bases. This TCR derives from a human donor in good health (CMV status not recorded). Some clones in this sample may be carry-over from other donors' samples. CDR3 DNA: TGTGCCAGCAGCTACGCCCCCGGGACAGGGGGGTACGAGCAGTACTTC. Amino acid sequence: CASSYAPGTGGYEQYF.